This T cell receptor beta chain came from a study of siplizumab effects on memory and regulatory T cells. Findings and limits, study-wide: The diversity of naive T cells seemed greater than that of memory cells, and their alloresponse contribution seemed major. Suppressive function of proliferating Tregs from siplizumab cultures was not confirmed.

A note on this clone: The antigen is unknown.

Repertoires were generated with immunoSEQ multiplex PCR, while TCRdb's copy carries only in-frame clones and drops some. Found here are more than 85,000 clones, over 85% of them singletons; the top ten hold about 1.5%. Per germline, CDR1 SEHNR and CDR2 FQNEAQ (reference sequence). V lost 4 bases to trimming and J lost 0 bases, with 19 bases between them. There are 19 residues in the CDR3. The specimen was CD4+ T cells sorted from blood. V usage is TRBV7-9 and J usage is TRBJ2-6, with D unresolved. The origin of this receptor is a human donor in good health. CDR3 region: CASSSTLGKLGSGANVLTF. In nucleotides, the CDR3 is TGTGCCAGCAGCTCAACGTTGGGGAAGCTGGGCTCTGGGGCCAACGTCCTGACTTTC.